The rows below give T cell receptor beta chains drawn from one sample of a study of technical replicates of blood from several donors. Assay: immunoSEQ multiplex PCR; the TCRdb copy retains only in-frame clones and omits some. The sample lists some 78,000 clones, approximately 95% occurring once. What was sequenced was T cells isolated from PBMCs. The receptors here all came from a human donor in good health. Both conserved end residues are part of each CDR3.

cdr3_aa	v_call	j_call
CASSEAAGGYEQYF	TRBV6-1	TRBJ2-7
CASSSLLKAGGIQYF	TRBV6-5	TRBJ2-5
CAWSARDRVSTGELFF	TRBV30	TRBJ2-2
CSVVERYTGELFF	TRBV29-1	TRBJ2-2
CATREAGGTGELFF	TRBV6-5	TRBJ2-2
CASSRGVFGTSGGQETQYF	TRBV7-3	TRBJ2-5
CASSLFGDTQYF	TRBV5-1	TRBJ2-3
CASSPEPGETQYF	TRBV9	TRBJ2-5
CASSFYSGRAGEQYF	TRBV27	TRBJ2-7
CATTRGVLNEKLFF	TRBV15	TRBJ1-4
CASSEQSFNEKLFF	TRBV9	TRBJ1-4